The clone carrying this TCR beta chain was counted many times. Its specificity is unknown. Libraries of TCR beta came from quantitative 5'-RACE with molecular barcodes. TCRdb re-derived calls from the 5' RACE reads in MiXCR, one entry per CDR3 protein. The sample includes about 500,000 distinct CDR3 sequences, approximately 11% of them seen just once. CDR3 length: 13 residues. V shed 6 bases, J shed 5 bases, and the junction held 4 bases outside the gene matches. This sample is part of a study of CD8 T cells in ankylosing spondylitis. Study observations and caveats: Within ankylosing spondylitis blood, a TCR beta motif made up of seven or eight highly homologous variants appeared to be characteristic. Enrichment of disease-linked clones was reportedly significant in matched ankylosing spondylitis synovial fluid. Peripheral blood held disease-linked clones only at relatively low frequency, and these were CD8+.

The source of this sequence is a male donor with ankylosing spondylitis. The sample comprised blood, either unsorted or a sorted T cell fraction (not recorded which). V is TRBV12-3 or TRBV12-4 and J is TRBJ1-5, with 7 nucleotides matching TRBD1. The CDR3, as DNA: TGTGCCAGCAGCCCTCAGGGGGATCAGCCCCAGCATTTT. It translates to CASSPQGDQPQHF.